What follows describes a single T cell receptor (beta chain). This clone was picked up one time. There is no known antigen for this receptor. Within one base of it there is no much larger clone, and no base qualities were kept. TCRbeta CDR3 regions were amplified from genomic DNA using the immunoSEQ Assay, a bias-controlled multiplex PCR. Turning to the authors' computational methods: Nucleated cell counts per sample were estimated from amplification of reference gene primers within the assay. To quantify the absolute abundance of each unique TCRbeta CDR3 rearrangement, sequence reads were collapsed and filtered. For each sample, productive Simpson clonality was calculated as the square root of Simpson's diversity index over productive rearrangements. Not all clones reach the TCRdb copy of this immuneACCESS table, which keeps in-frame sequences only. Checked studies attribute under half of the gap to unresolved V genes and leave the rest unexplained. V and J calls and clone size are given by that table; D and trimming were obtained from the DNA. The sample yields under 200,000 clones; about 74% were counted once. Jointly, the top ten make up 3% of the sample.

The collaborating institutions used their own protocols to collect whole blood in K2EDTA tubes. Collaborator samples were shipped for TCRbeta analysis as frozen whole blood, isolated PBMCs, or DNA extracted from either sample type. The germline V gene (reference sequence) sets CDR1 to LNHDA and CDR2 to SQIVND. V is pruned by 5 bases and J by 6 bases, leaving 15 bases of the junction without a gene match. CDR3 length: 16 amino acids, cysteine to phenylalanine. Just the 48-base CDR3 DNA is kept, in frame starting at base 1. The sample originates from a study of blood T cell repertoires in COVID-19 (TCRdb year 2020). Regarding the research as a whole: The collaborator samples originated in the United States, Italy and Spain and spanned the acute and convalescent phases of COVID-19. Nearly every sample came with metadata listing a de-identified subject ID, COVID-19 status, age in years and sex. The dataset comprised deeply sampled blood TCRbeta repertoires from subjects exposed to, actively infected with, or recovered from COVID-19. The repertoires were made available in a free public database intended to serve as a resource for research on the immune response to SARS-CoV-2. The prospective study material was composed of cDNA or gDNA derived from T cells, B-cell-depleted T cells, or PBMCs. HLA class I and class II types, where available, came from metadata supplied by the sample provider rather than from assay-based typing. The samples were drawn from two sources: the first 160 participants of the ongoing ImmuneRACE study, and over 950 subjects contributed by 6 global collaborators.

Study-level results and caveats: Clinical and demographic metadata were provided uncurated, with the amount varying by source and participant.

This receptor chain uses TRBV19 and TRBJ2-7, with 8 bases aligning to TRBD2. The sequenced sample was peripheral blood. The receptor was isolated from a woman aged 80 or older with acute or convalescent COVID-19. The CDR3 region reads CASSVGLDRGKGEQYF. The DNA is TGTGCCAGTAGTGTGGGACTAGACCGTGGAAAGGGCGAGCAGTACTTC.